The present T cell receptor beta chain was sequenced within a study of human T cells and chemical hapten exposure. The time point denotes: patch test 2, 6 weeks after DPC sensitization. Treatment of the sample: therapeutic diphenylcyclopropenone sensitization with weekly scalp DPC. Comment on this clonotype: The target antigen is unknown.

V was pared by 6 bases and J by 2 bases, with 4 bases of the junction left unmatched. CDR3 length equals 15 residues. Per the germline V gene, CDR1 is DFQATT and CDR2 is SNEGSKA (reference sequence). A single record per CDR3 protein comes from TCRdb applying MiXCR to the RACE reads. The profile covers 85,000 to 95,000 distinct CDR3 sequences, with 11% appearing a single time and more than 2% taken by the ten largest. Study-wide results and limits: Those TCRs sitting above 1 in 1000 frequency stayed the same with DPC sensitization.

This material consisted of whole blood, taken in connection with sensitization to the hapten diphenylcyclopropenone (DPC). This receptor was obtained from a man aged 40-55 years with alopecia areata. Some clones in this sample may be carry-over from other donors' samples. The V call is TRBV20-1, the J call TRBJ2-5; 15 bases agree with TRBD2. This chain's CDR3 is CSAAGTSGRQETQYF. For the CDR3, the DNA is TGCAGTGCCGCGGGGACTAGCGGGAGGCAAGAGACCCAGTACTTC.